Below, one TCR beta chain is given with its context. Its antigen is still unknown. This record belongs to a study of cytomegalovirus exposure and HLA in healthy donors. Whole-study context: There were 90 million to 130 million unique TCR beta sequences, drawn from approximately 190 million T cells, in an earlier analysis. Whole-study findings and limits: Most of the TCR beta V segments (in an earlier analysis) were productive either about 87% or about 30% of the time. In vitro data verified a few CMV-associated chains as specific for CMV antigens. Published work reported that the classifier diagnosed cytomegalovirus status with high specificity and sensitivity.

Trimming took off 5 bases at V and 2 bases at J, with 9 bases between the two ends. Germline CDR1 MNHEY, CDR2 SMNVEV (reference sequence). The CDR3 has 13 residues. PCR primers comprised 60 Vbeta and 13 Jbeta primers. Sequenced by immunoSEQ multiplex PCR; TCRdb stores in-frame clones only, minus some. The sample consists of about 110,000 clones, around 77% of them appearing once. This sequence joins TRBV27 and TRBJ1-2; possibly TRBD1 for D (6 bases). This TCR derives from a male donor in good health and CMV-seronegative. The specimen sequenced was PBMCs. The CDR3 DNA is TGTGCCAGCAGTCCCAGGGGCAACTATGGCTACACCTTC. It specifies CASSPRGNYGYTF.